This TCR beta chain was sequenced during a study of cytomegalovirus exposure and HLA in healthy donors. Per the germline V gene, CDR1 is SGHNT and CDR2 is YENEEA. The CDR3 totals 13 residues. Trimming left V 2 bases short and J 7 bases short, with 11 bases between. Study-level findings and limits: Listed as cytomegalovirus-associated were about 160 TCR beta chains.

For this clone: What it binds is not known.

The assay was immunoSEQ multiplex PCR, and TCRdb's table has in-frame clones only and misses some. Among about 49,000 clones listed, 92% were seen once. This sequence joins TRBV11-3 and TRBJ1-1; a possible D gene is TRBD1 (6 bases). This TCR was sampled from a man aged 18-30 years in good health and CMV-seronegative. Sequencing was carried out using PBMCs. The CDR3 sequence: CASSLRGGVEAFF. DNA for the CDR3: TGTGCCAGCAGCTTAAGAGGGGGGGTTGAAGCTTTCTTT.